This T cell receptor (beta chain) came from a study of cytomegalovirus exposure and HLA in healthy donors. Whole-study findings and limits: The study listed some 160 cytomegalovirus-associated TCR beta chains.

Clones were sequenced by immunoSEQ multiplex PCR, and TCRdb holds only the in-frame ones, with some missing. The repertoire holds approximately 50,000 clones, with 88% as singletons. A word on this clone: Its matching antigen is unknown.

V shed 8 bases, J shed 2 bases, and the junction held 5 bases outside the gene matches. CDR3 length equals 14 residues. Looked up from germline, CDR1 is MGHDK and CDR2 is SYGVNS. The sample comprised PBMCs. The sequence was obtained from a woman in her thirties in good health and CMV-seronegative. V usage is TRBV25-1 and J usage is TRBJ2-7; TRBD1 matches 11 bases. CDR3 loop: CASRRTGGTYEQYF. The CDR3 DNA reads as TGTGCCAGCCGTCGGACAGGGGGCACCTACGAGCAGTACTTC.